The 32 T cell receptor beta chains listed next were all sequenced from one sample in a study of shared clonotypes between healthy human individuals. Here immunoSEQ multiplex PCR was the method, and the copy in TCRdb shows in-frame clones only, minus some. Of some 2.1 million clones detected, around 93% appear once; the ten largest clones hold around 1.8%. Naive CD8 isolation took CD45RO-negative cells positively selected for CCR7 and excluded terminally differentiated effector memory CD45RA+ cells. Sequenced material: naive CD8+ T cells from PBMCs. These receptors were collected from a man aged 18 to 29 in good health. Some clones in this sample may be carry-over from other donors' samples.

This clone came up once. V is TRBV10-1 and J is TRBJ2-7; 9 bases line up with TRBD1. V shed 2 bases and J 3 bases; nucleotides not matched to a gene: 14. CDR3 length equals 18 residues. Germline values: CDR1 WNHNN, CDR2 SYGVQD (reference sequence). CDR3 region: CASSERGQGEEGLYEQYF. In nucleotides, the CDR3 is TGCGCCAGCAGTGAGAGGGGACAGGGTGAAGAGGGACTCTACGAGCAGTACTTC.

The chain joins TRBV19 to TRBJ2-7; TRBD2 aligns across 7 bases. The V gene's germline CDR1 is LNHDA and CDR2 SQIVND (reference sequence). The V and J ends lost 3 bases and 2 bases, in that order; junction bases with no gene match: 7. The CDR3 is 15 residues long. CDR3 sequence (DNA): TGTGCCAGTAGTATTTTTCTAGCGGAAACCTACGAGCAGTACTTC. Its translation is CASSIFLAETYEQYF.

This clone was picked up one time. The sample has other DNA sequences that encode this CDR3 too. The rearrangement uses TRBV27 and TRBJ2-1; 12 bases are shared with TRBD2. Germline assignment: CDR1 MNHEY and CDR2 SMNVEV (reference sequence). J gave up 5 bases and V 5 bases, and 4 bases lay outside the gene matches. The CDR3 runs 15 residues. The CDR3, as DNA: TGTGCCAGCAGTCCTCGGACTAGCGGGGACAATGAGCAGTTCTTC. Amino acid sequence: CASSPRTSGDNEQFF.

V and J are TRBV5-6 and TRBJ2-1, with no clear D. Trimming cost V 1 base and J 5 bases, with 4 bases left between them. The CDR3 is 12 amino acids. Germline assignment: CDR1 SGHDT and CDR2 YYEEEE. The CDR3 spells CASSLFDNEQFF. The DNA for the CDR3 is TGTGCCAGCAGCTTGTTTGACAATGAGCAGTTCTTC.

V gene TRBV6-1 combines with J gene TRBJ1-1; no firm D call. The CDR3 runs 15 residues. Trimming removed 2 bases at V and 8 bases at J, with 18 bases between. From germline, CDR1 is MNHNS and CDR2 SASEGT. The CDR3 bases are TGTGCCAGCAGTGAAAACGCCGACACGGCCTGGGAAGCTTTCTTT. It translates to CASSENADTAWEAFF.

Note on this clone: The sample has other DNA sequences that encode this CDR3 too. The rearrangement uses TRBV28 and TRBJ1-1, with D hard to call. Trimming stripped 3 bases from V and 7 bases from J, with 6 bases between. The CDR3 is 11 amino acids. Germline assignment: CDR1 MDHEN and CDR2 SYDVKM. The CDR3 region has the DNA TGTGCCAGCAGTTTGTCCATTGAAGCTTTCTTT. Translating gives CASSLSIEAFF.

V and J are TRBV2 and TRBJ1-2; TRBD1 aligns across 7 bases. The trim removed 8 bases at V and 3 bases at J, leaving 0 bases unmatched. Germline lookup yields CDR1 SNHLY and CDR2 FYNNEI. There are 11 residues in the CDR3. The CDR3 reads CASQGDYGYTF. The CDR3 DNA sequence: TGTGCCAGCCAGGGGGACTATGGCTACACCTTC.

In DNA, the CDR3 is TGCGCCAGCAGCTTGGAGTTCGGACGGCGTGTGAGCTCTGGAAACACCATATATTTT. Translating gives CASSLEFGRRVSSGNTIYF. The gene calls are TRBV5-1 and TRBJ1-3; no reliable D call. Deletions cut 0 bases from V and 0 bases from J, with 19 bases between. The CDR3 contains 19 residues. Germline CDR1 reads SGHRS; CDR2 reads YFSETQ.

This sequence joins TRBV11-2 and TRBJ2-1; D may be TRBD2 (5 bases). Per the germline V gene, CDR1 is SGHAT and CDR2 is FQNNGV. Trimming cost V 3 bases and J 0 bases, with 15 bases left between them. There are 17 residues in the CDR3. The CDR3 sequence is CASSFVRGYSSYNEQFF. The CDR3 nucleotides read TGTGCCAGCAGCTTCGTGCGCGGGTACAGCTCCTACAATGAGCAGTTCTTC.

The chain links TRBV27 to TRBJ2-2, with 14 bases aligning to TRBD2. The V gene end was trimmed by 2 bases and the J gene end by 3 bases; junction bases not matched to a gene: 5. This CDR3 spans 18 amino acids. Germline CDR1 reads MNHEY; CDR2 reads SMNVEV (reference sequence). The CDR3 DNA sequence: TGTGCCAGCAGTTTACTGGGACTAGCGGGAGATGACACCGGGGAGCTGTTTTTT. Translated, it gives CASSLLGLAGDDTGELFF.

The gene calls are TRBV7-8 and TRBJ2-7; no clear D gene. This CDR3 contains 14 residues. Trimming took off 5 bases at V and 2 bases at J, with 13 bases between the two ends. Germline-derived CDR1 and CDR2 are SGHVS and FQNEAQ. CDR3 DNA: TGTGCCAGCAGCCCTACGTCTTTAACCTACGAGCAGTACTTC. This codes for CASSPTSLTYEQYF.

The J gene is TRBJ1-1, the V gene TRBV15, with unresolved D. CDR3 size: 13 residues. Trimming took 6 bases from V and 2 from J, leaving 10 bases between them. CDR1 and CDR2 (germline): LNHNV, YYDKDF (reference sequence). CDR3 sequence reads: CATSVTFNTEAFF. The CDR3 region has the DNA TGTGCCACCAGTGTGACATTTAACACTGAAGCTTTCTTT.

To note about this clone: Other DNA sequences from this sample encode an identical CDR3 as well. The chain combines TRBV27 with TRBJ2-1, with a tentative D call TRBD2 (6 bases). Trimming shortened V by 6 bases and J by 9 bases, and 12 bases separated the two germline ends. The germline V gene has CDR1 MNHEY and CDR2 SMNVEV (reference sequence). The CDR3 is 12 residues long. In nucleotides, the CDR3 is TGTGCCAGCAGCCCTAGGGGAGGTGAGCAGTTCTTC. Its translation: CASSPRGGEQFF.

Regarding this clone: Other DNA sequences in the same sample also yield this CDR3. This chain connects TRBV5-6 to TRBJ2-1; possibly TRBD2 for D (6 bases). The CDR3 covers 12 residues. V lost 4 bases and J lost 9, with 11 bases in between. The germline V gene encodes CDR1 SGHDT and CDR2 YYEEEE. CDR3 residues: CASSRGRGEQFF. The CDR3 DNA reads TGTGCCAGCAGCCGCGGGCGGGGTGAGCAGTTCTTC.

This chain links TRBV10-3 with TRBJ1-1; D might be TRBD1 (6 bases). The length of the CDR3 is 15 residues. V was pared by 3 bases and J by 0 bases, with 11 bases between. Germline assignment: CDR1 ENHRY and CDR2 SYGVKD. CDR3 protein: CAISDQQGLNTEAFF. The CDR3 DNA reads as TGTGCCATCAGTGACCAACAGGGCCTGAACACTGAAGCTTTCTTT.

Only one count was recorded for this clone. V and J are TRBV27 and TRBJ2-1, with TRBD1 identical over 10 bases. Germline lookup yields CDR1 MNHEY and CDR2 SMNVEV (reference sequence). The V gene end was trimmed by 3 bases and the J gene end by 4 bases; junction bases not matched to a gene: 9. This CDR3 region has 17 residues. DNA of the CDR3: TGTGCCAGCAGTTTGGGGCCCGGGACAGGGGAATACAATGAGCAGTTCTTC. It encodes CASSLGPGTGEYNEQFF.

The CDR3 spells CAWSVHVVNREDSGNTIYF. In nucleotides, the CDR3 is TGTGCCTGGAGTGTACATGTCGTGAACAGGGAAGATTCTGGAAACACCATATATTTT. The V and J genes are TRBV30 and TRBJ1-3; perhaps TRBD1 as D (6 bases). The CDR3 loop spans 19 amino acids. Germline lookup yields CDR1 GTSNPN and CDR2 SVGIG (reference sequence). V lost 0 bases and J 1 base, leaving 22 bases between the germline ends.

The rearrangement uses TRBV27 and TRBJ2-7; 10 nucleotides agree with TRBD1. The CDR3 totals 14 residues. Germline CDR1 is MNHEY and CDR2 is SMNVEV (reference sequence). The V and J ends lost 5 bases and 7 bases, in that order; junction bases with no gene match: 8. The DNA of the CDR3 is TGTGCCAGCAGTCTACGGACAGGGGGGGGAGAGCAGTACTTC. Protein product: CASSLRTGGGEQYF.

Turning to this clone: Additional DNA sequences in this sample encode the identical CDR3. This chain joins TRBV19 and TRBJ2-3; TRBD2 is a possible D gene (5 bases). Trimming took 2 bases from V and 0 from J, leaving 9 bases between them. The CDR3 totals 15 residues. Germline-derived CDR1 and CDR2 are LNHDA and SQIVND (reference sequence). Here the CDR3 DNA reads TGTGCCAGTAGTATACGTGGGAGTAGCACAGATACGCAGTATTTT. Translation gives CASSIRGSSTDTQYF.

The V and J genes are TRBV29-1 and TRBJ2-2; D might be TRBD2 (5 bases). V lost 6 bases and J 7 bases, leaving 12 bases between the germline ends. This CDR3 comprises 12 residues. Per germline, CDR1 SQVTM and CDR2 ANQGSEA. This chain's CDR3 is CSVARENGELFF. CDR3 nucleotide sequence: TGCAGCGTCGCTAGGGAGAACGGGGAGCTGTTTTTT.

In this sample, this clone turned up a few times. This CDR3 is CASSLGQSGEKLFF. CDR3 bases: TGTGCCAGCAGCTTGGGGCAATCGGGTGAAAAACTGTTTTTT. The V and J genes are TRBV7-9 and TRBJ1-4, with D possibly TRBD1 on 5 matching bases. CDR1 is SEHNR and CDR2 is FQNEAQ in the germline V gene (reference sequence). The CDR3 totals 14 residues. V shed 3 bases and J shed 7 bases, with 12 bases lying between them.

This rearrangement joins TRBV28 to TRBJ2-1; no reliable D call. V lost 5 bases and J 6 bases, leaving 14 bases between the germline ends. This CDR3 spans 14 amino acids. Germline CDR1 reads MDHEN; CDR2 reads SYDVKM. The CDR3 spells CASSLRTVINEQFF. The CDR3 coding sequence is TGTGCCAGCAGTCTCCGGACGGTGATCAATGAGCAGTTCTTC.

V is TRBV27 and J is TRBJ2-1; weak D call: TRBD2 (6 bases). Germline CDR1 MNHEY, CDR2 SMNVEV (reference sequence). CDR3 length equals 19 residues. Between the trimmed V and J ends, which lost 5 bases and 5 bases, there was a span of 28 bases. The chain's CDR3 is CASSARVPGEPIPHNEQFF. The CDR3 coding sequence is TGTGCCAGCAGTGCCCGGGTCCCGGGAGAGCCGATACCACACAATGAGCAGTTCTTC.

The sample holds one count of this clone. The chain combines TRBV7-3 with TRBJ2-3; 8 bases are a match to TRBD2. This CDR3 comprises 14 residues. The germline V gene has CDR1 SGHTA and CDR2 FQGTGA. With 6 bases clipped from V and 4 bases from J, the junction kept 6 bases outside the gene matches. The CDR3 sequence is CASRSGRGADTQYF. CDR3 DNA sequence: TGTGCCAGCAGAAGCGGGAGAGGAGCAGATACGCAGTATTTT.

The V and J genes are TRBV25-1 and TRBJ1-1; D gene ambiguous. Germline V gene lookup returns CDR1 MGHDK and CDR2 SYGVNS. V was pared by 1 base and J by 1 base, with 4 bases between. The CDR3 runs 13 residues. This CDR3 is CASSESKNTEAFF. The CDR3 nucleotides are TGTGCCAGCAGTGAATCCAAGAACACTGAAGCTTTCTTT.

V gene TRBV9 combines with J gene TRBJ2-7; 8 nucleotides align to TRBD2. V lost 0 bases to trimming and J lost 2 bases; unmatched junction nucleotides: 10. The CDR3 has 17 residues. Germline values: CDR1 SGDLS, CDR2 YYNGEE. The CDR3 sequence: CASSVGIGGRSTYEQYF. The DNA for the CDR3 is TGTGCCAGCAGCGTAGGTATTGGCGGGAGGTCTACCTACGAGCAGTACTTC.

This rearrangement joins TRBV19 to TRBJ1-1; no clear D. Germline CDR1 reads LNHDA; CDR2 reads SQIVND (reference sequence). V lost 5 bases, J lost 3 bases, and 16 bases lay in between. The CDR3 runs to 15 residues. CDR3 DNA sequence: TGTGCCAGTAGTCCGAGACAACTTCATTACACTGAAGCTTTCTTT. It encodes CASSPRQLHYTEAFF.

About this clone itself: The sample carries other DNA sequences with the same CDR3. J is TRBJ1-5 and V is TRBV28; maybe TRBD1 (6 bases). V lost 2 bases and J 1 base, leaving 6 bases between the germline ends. The germline gives CDR1 MDHEN, CDR2 SYDVKM. CDR3 length equals 14 residues. CDR3 residues: CASSLGQSNQPQHF. CDR3 sequence (DNA): TGTGCCAGCAGTTTAGGACAGAGCAATCAGCCCCAGCATTTT.

The chain is built from TRBV7-6 and TRBJ1-1; D uncertain. The CDR3 is 13 amino acids. The germline CDR1 and CDR2 sequences are SGHVS and FNYEAQ. Trimming stripped 0 bases from V and 8 bases from J, with 10 bases between. Here the CDR3 reads CASSLAYGQEAFF. The CDR3 bases are TGTGCCAGCAGCTTAGCGTACGGCCAGGAAGCTTTCTTT. The variable domain in full, with the rest retrieved from reference TRBV7-6 and TRBJ1-1, is GAGVSQSPRYKVTKRGQDVALRCDPISGHVSLYWYRQALGQGPEFLTYFNYEAQQDKSGLPNDRFSAERPEGSISTLTIQRTEQRDSAMYRCASSLAYGQEAFFGQGTRLTVV.

This chain joins TRBV7-9 and TRBJ2-7, with no clear D. CDR3 size: 13 residues. V lost 3 bases, J lost 1 base, and 7 bases lay in between. Germline V lookup: CDR1 SEHNR, CDR2 FQNEAQ (reference sequence). The CDR3: CASSFSRSYEQYF. As DNA, the CDR3 is TGTGCCAGCAGCTTCTCTCGGTCCTACGAGCAGTACTTC.

The rearrangement joins TRBV11-2 to TRBJ2-3; 14 bases are a match to TRBD2. The CDR3 consists of 17 residues. V gave up 5 bases and J gave up 0 bases; unmatched junction bases: 4. The germline V gene has CDR1 SGHAT and CDR2 FQNNGV. As DNA, the CDR3 is TGTGCCAGCAGCGGGCGACTAGCGGGAGGGAGCACAGATACGCAGTATTTT. Amino acids: CASSGRLAGGSTDTQYF.

The count of this clone is one. The chain carries TRBV7-9 and TRBJ1-2; possible D gene TRBD1, 6 bases. Germline V lookup: CDR1 SEHNR, CDR2 FQNEAQ (reference sequence). Between the trimmed V and J ends, which lost 0 bases and 4 bases, there was a span of 9 bases. This CDR3 has 14 residues. Written as DNA, the CDR3 is TGTGCCAGCAGCTTAGCCGACAGGCCCTATGGCTACACCTTC. Translated, it gives CASSLADRPYGYTF.